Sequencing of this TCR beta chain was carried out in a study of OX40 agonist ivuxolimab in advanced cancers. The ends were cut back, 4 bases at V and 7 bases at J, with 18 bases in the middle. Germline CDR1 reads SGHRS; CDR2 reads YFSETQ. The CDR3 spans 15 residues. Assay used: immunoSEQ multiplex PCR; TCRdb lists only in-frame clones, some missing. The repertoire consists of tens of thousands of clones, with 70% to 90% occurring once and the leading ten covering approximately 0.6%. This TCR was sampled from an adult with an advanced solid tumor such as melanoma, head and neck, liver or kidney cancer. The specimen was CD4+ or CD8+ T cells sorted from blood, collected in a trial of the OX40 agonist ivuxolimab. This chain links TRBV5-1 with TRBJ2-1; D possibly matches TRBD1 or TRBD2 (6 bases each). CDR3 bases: TGCGCCAGCAGCCCACCCGGCCAGGGGACTAATGAGCAGTTCTTC. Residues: CASSPPGQGTNEQFF.